The 16 T cell receptor beta chains below come from one sample, sequenced in a study of CD8+CD57+ T cells in acquired aplastic anemia. TCR beta VDJ and CDR3 were profiled, and genomic DNA was the template. MiXCR was run by TCRdb on the reads, yielding one entry per CDR3 protein. The table shows 150,000 to 200,000 distinct CDR3 sequences, with less than 60% occurring only once. CD8+CD57+ cell expansion had been shown by flow cytometry in patients chosen for sequencing. Sequenced: sorted CD4+, CD8+, or CD8+CD57+ T cells (not recorded which) from PBMCs. These receptor sequences come from a human donor with aplastic anemia.

The chain carries TRBV7-3 and TRBJ1-6, with TRBD1 matching over 8 bases. With V trimmed by 3 bases and J by 9 bases, 10 bases remained unmatched. This CDR3 has 16 residues. Germline-derived CDR1 and CDR2 are SGHTA and FQGTGA. The CDR3 DNA reads TGTGCCAGCAGCTTGGACAGGGTATTGTTGAGTTCACCCCTCCACTTT. Translation gives CASSLDRVLLSSPLHF.

The V gene is TRBV7-2, the J gene TRBJ2-6; possible D gene TRBD1, 6 bases. Per the germline V gene, CDR1 is SGHTA and CDR2 is FQGNSA. The CDR3 runs to 13 residues. V lost 2 bases to trimming and J lost 11 bases, with 10 bases between them. CDR3 region: CASSLNRDDVLTF. The CDR3 bases are TGTGCCAGCAGCTTAAACAGGGATGACGTCCTGACTTTC.

This sequence joins TRBV19 and TRBJ1-5; D gene uncertain. The germline gives CDR1 LNHDA, CDR2 SQIVND (reference sequence). The V and J ends lost 5 bases and 0 bases respectively, with 20 bases between them. The CDR3 totals 18 residues. CDR3 bases: TGTGCCAGTAGTCCCGGGTACTCTCGACTGACTAGCAATCAGCCCCAGCATTTT. Residues: CASSPGYSRLTSNQPQHF.

As for this clonotype: A read error may produce the germline difference seen at one junction end. The chain couples TRBV2 to TRBJ2-7, with D perhaps TRBD1 or TRBD2 (5 bases each). CDR1 is SNHLY and CDR2 is FYNNEI in the germline V gene. CDR3 length: 15 amino acids. Here the CDR3 DNA reads TGTGCTAGCAAGGGTGGGACCACTACCTCCTACGAGCAGTACTTC. It specifies CASKGGTTTSYEQYF.

This clonotype has a count of ten or more. The J gene is TRBJ2-1, the V gene TRBV28; D call uncertain. Per germline, CDR1 MDHEN and CDR2 SYDVKM. Trimming took off 1 base at V and 9 bases at J, with 4 bases between the two ends. The CDR3 spans 11 residues. CDR3: CASSLYSEQFF. The CDR3 region has the DNA TGTGCCAGCAGTTTATACTCTGAGCAGTTCTTC.

V usage is TRBV12-3 or TRBV12-4 and J usage is TRBJ2-5, with 11 nucleotides matching TRBD2. The CDR3 is 15 amino acids. J gave up 2 bases and V 6 bases, and 5 bases lay outside the gene matches. The CDR3 DNA follows: TGTGCCAGCAGCTTGACTAGCGGGGAGCAAGAGACCCAGTACTTC. It encodes CASSLTSGEQETQYF.

The chain recombines TRBV11-3 with TRBJ2-7; D uncertain. The V gene lost 3 bases and the J gene lost 3 bases, with 6 bases spanning the gap. The CDR3 contains 12 residues. Germline V lookup: CDR1 SGHNT, CDR2 YENEEA. The CDR3 DNA is TGTGCCAGCAGCTTCCCCAACTACGAGCAGTACTTC. It yields the protein CASSFPNYEQYF.

The CDR3 loop reads CAISGTGSGNTIYF. CDR3 sequence (DNA): TGTGCCATCAGTGGGACGGGCTCTGGAAACACCATATATTTT. The chain recombines TRBV10-3 with TRBJ1-3; D unresolved. The CDR3 runs 14 residues. V dropped 4 bases and J dropped 0 bases, with 7 bases sitting between them. CDR1 and CDR2 (germline): ENHRY, SYGVKD.

The chain links TRBV5-8 to TRBJ2-5, with 15 bases matching TRBD2. V was pared by 3 bases and J by 5 bases, with 8 bases of the junction left unmatched. CDR1 and CDR2 from the germline V gene are SGHTS and YDEGEE. The CDR3 is made up of 17 amino acids. CDR3 amino acids: CASSSGLAGGPRETQYF. The CDR3 DNA is TGTGCCAGCAGCTCAGGACTAGCGGGAGGGCCGAGGGAGACCCAGTACTTC.

Many counts were recorded for this clonotype. The chain recombines TRBV12-3 or TRBV12-4 with TRBJ1-1; no reliable D call. This CDR3 region has 14 residues. The ends were cut back, 6 bases at V and 6 bases at J, with 17 bases in the middle. In DNA, the CDR3 is TGTGCCAGCAGCCCGAGGACGGGCGGTGCTGAAGCTTTCTTT. Residues: CASSPRTGGAEAFF.

This clonotype was seen many times. The J gene is TRBJ2-7, the V gene TRBV18; the D gene is possibly TRBD1 (5 bases). Germline lookup yields CDR1 KGHSH and CDR2 LQKENI. The ends were cut back, 3 bases at V and 2 bases at J, with 8 bases in the middle. The CDR3 covers 13 residues. The CDR3 loop is CASSPRTTYEQYF. CDR3 DNA sequence: TGTGCCAGCTCACCGAGGACAACCTACGAGCAGTACTTC. Complete variable domain (other parts from reference TRBV18 and TRBJ2-7): NAGVMQNPRHLVRRRGQEARLRCSPMKGHSHVYWYRQLPEEGLKFMVYLQKENIIDESGMPKERFSAEFPKEGPSILRIQQVVRGDSAAYFCASSPRTTYEQYFGPGTRLTVT.

This clonotype showed up many times. The V call is TRBV5-1, the J call TRBJ1-2; D possibly corresponds to TRBD1 (5 bases). CDR3 size: 12 residues. V lost 4 bases and J lost 4, with 8 bases in between. Per germline, CDR1 SGHRS and CDR2 YFSETQ. The CDR3, as DNA: TGCGCCAGCAGCATGGGGGGCTATGGCTACACCTTC. Amino acid sequence: CASSMGGYGYTF.

As to this clonotype: A much larger clone lies one base from this, so it may be a read error. The rearrangement uses TRBV6-5 and TRBJ1-5; D not resolved. Trimming removed 7 bases at V and 3 bases at J, with 10 bases between. Germline V gene sequence: CDR1 MNHEY, CDR2 SVGAGI. The CDR3 has 13 residues. The CDR3 nucleotides read TGTGCCAGCACATTACTCTCCAATCAGCCCCAGCATTTT. Translation: CASTLLSNQPQHF.

V usage is TRBV10-3 and J usage is TRBJ1-1; TRBD1 is a possible D gene (6 bases). The CDR3 contains 13 residues. Trimming stripped 7 bases from V and 1 base from J, with 10 bases between. The germline CDR1 and CDR2 sequences are ENHRY and SYGVKD. The chain's CDR3 is CAITGTTNTEAFF. CDR3 DNA sequence: TGTGCCATCACGGGGACAACGAACACTGAAGCTTTCTTT.

This clonotype was seen many times. This chain joins TRBV11-2 and TRBJ2-6; 11 bases agree with TRBD2. Germline CDR1 SGHAT, CDR2 FQNNGV. The CDR3 length is 21 residues. Trimming took 2 bases from V and 2 from J; bases not matched to a gene: 14. CDR3 loop: CASSLTGGLAGGKTGANVLTF. The DNA of the CDR3 is TGTGCCAGCAGCTTAACCGGGGGGCTAGCGGGGGGTAAGACTGGGGCCAACGTCCTGACTTTC.

Many counts were recorded for this clonotype. V usage is TRBV6-1 and J usage is TRBJ1-2; D might be TRBD1 (5 bases). The CDR3 has 13 residues. V was pared by 7 bases and J by 4 bases, with 13 bases between. Germline V lookup: CDR1 MNHNS, CDR2 SASEGT. The CDR3 DNA sequence: TGTGCCAGCACTAGGGGTCAATTCTATGGCTACACCTTC. Translation gives CASTRGQFYGYTF.